The 2 T cell receptor beta chains reported below all come from one sample, sequenced in a study of cytomegalovirus exposure and HLA in healthy donors. PCR used 60 Vbeta primers and 13 Jbeta primers. Using immunoSEQ multiplex PCR, the repertoire was profiled, and TCRdb retains in-frame clones only, with some absent. The sample consists of 200,000 to 250,000 clones, 60% to 80% of them appearing once. What was sequenced was PBMCs. These receptors originate from a woman aged 30 to 39 in good health and CMV-seronegative.

To note about this clone: The junction departs from germline at one end; a sequencing error may be responsible. The chain joins TRBV4-1 to TRBJ2-7; 7 nucleotides line up with TRBD1. CDR3 size: 14 residues. Germline CDR1 reads MGHRA; CDR2 reads YSYEKL. The CDR3 is CASSLGDRAYEQYF. In DNA form, the CDR3 reads TGTGCCAGCAGCCTTGGGGACAGAGCCTACGAGCAGTACTTC.

This clone was seen once. The chain links TRBV10-3 to TRBJ1-2, with D tentatively TRBD1 (6 bases). CDR3 length: 14 residues. In germline, CDR1 is ENHRY, CDR2 SYGVKD. Trimming removed 2 bases at V and 3 bases at J, with 10 bases between. The DNA of the CDR3 is TGTGCCATCAGTGAGAAACAGGGCGACTATGGCTACACCTTC. Translating gives CAISEKQGDYGYTF.